The 11 T cell receptor beta chains in this list originate from one sample, sequenced in a study of a mutant IDH1 vaccine in newly diagnosed glioma. Indicated time point: baseline, week 1 (first vaccination visit). Treatment noted: pre-vaccination baseline after standard-of-care therapy. The table came from immunoSEQ multiplex PCR; TCRdb's copy has only in-frame clones and leaves some out. Of fewer than 100,000 clones listed, around 90% were seen once; the top ten hold roughly 0.6%. This sample comprised PBMCs, obtained from a glioma patient treated with radiotherapy, temozolomide or both. All receptors come from a woman between 45 and 60 years old with glioma.

The V and J genes are TRBV5-6 and TRBJ2-3; 8 bases map to TRBD2. CDR3 size: 16 residues. J was trimmed by 4 bases and V by 8 bases; bases with no gene match: 15. Germline CDR1 reads SGHDT; CDR2 reads YYEEEE. CDR3 DNA sequence: TGTGCCAGTCGAGCGGGAGATAGGCACAGGGCAGATACGCAGTATTTT. It translates to CASRAGDRHRADTQYF.

The chain recombines TRBV2 with TRBJ1-6, with TRBD1 matching 8 bases. The CDR3 has 15 residues. Germline V gene data show CDR1 as SNHLY and CDR2 as FYNNEI. The V segment lost 5 bases and the J segment 7 bases; nucleotides outside the gene matches: 7. The CDR3 region has the DNA TGTGCCAGCAGTCTCGACAGGGGAAAGAATTCACCCCTCCACTTT. Encoded protein: CASSLDRGKNSPLHF.

This clone has a handful of counts. The rearrangement uses TRBV2 and TRBJ1-5; 7 bases match TRBD1. There are 13 residues in the CDR3. Germline CDR1 is SNHLY and CDR2 is FYNNEI. The junction had 5 bases not matched to a gene; V was cut back by 6 bases and J by 6 bases. In DNA, the CDR3 is TGTGCCAGCAGAGGGACAGTCAGTCAGCCCCAGCATTTT. Its protein product is CASRGTVSQPQHF.

The V call is TRBV27, the J call TRBJ2-5; TRBD2 matches 7 bases. V shed 5 bases, J shed 1 base, and the junction held 1 base outside the gene matches. The CDR3 is 13 amino acids. From germline, CDR1 is MNHEY and CDR2 SMNVEV (reference sequence). The chain's CDR3 is CASSRTSQETQYF. CDR3 bases: TGTGCCAGCAGTCGGACTAGCCAAGAGACCCAGTACTTC.

The J gene is TRBJ2-3, the V gene TRBV27; TRBD2 agrees at 9 bases. The CDR3 length is 18 residues. Germline-derived CDR1 and CDR2 are MNHEY and SMNVEV (reference sequence). V gave up 0 bases and J gave up 5 bases; unmatched junction bases: 12. CDR3 in amino acids: CASSLSRGGRDYRDTQYF. The CDR3 DNA follows: TGTGCCAGCAGTTTATCGAGGGGCGGGAGGGACTACAGAGATACGCAGTATTTT.

The chain combines TRBV25-1 with TRBJ2-1; tentative D call: TRBD2 (6 bases). Germline loops: CDR1 MGHDK, CDR2 SYGVNS. This CDR3 comprises 15 residues. V gave up 1 base and J gave up 2 bases, with 9 bases separating them. The CDR3 bases are TGTGCCAGCAGTGAATTGGCGGGGCCCTACAATGAGCAGTTCTTC. Amino acids: CASSELAGPYNEQFF.

V and J are TRBV5-1 and TRBJ1-1, with a tentative D call TRBD1 (6 bases). Between the trimmed V and J ends, which lost 4 bases and 7 bases, there was a span of 17 bases. Germline values: CDR1 SGHRS, CDR2 YFSETQ. The CDR3 loop spans 14 amino acids. The DNA of the CDR3 is TGCGCCAGCAGCCCTTCCCGAGGGGGACTTGAAGCTTTCTTT. It translates to CASSPSRGGLEAFF.

This clone was detected only once. J is TRBJ1-2 and V is TRBV5-1, with 7 bases that match TRBD1. The CDR3 totals 14 residues. V shed 0 bases, J shed 6 bases, and the junction held 5 bases outside the gene matches. Looked up from germline, CDR1 is SGHRS and CDR2 is YFSETQ. The CDR3: CASSLATGENGYTF. For the CDR3, the DNA is TGCGCCAGCAGCTTGGCCACAGGGGAAAATGGCTACACCTTC.

V and J are TRBV5-1 and TRBJ2-1; D unresolved. Per the germline V gene, CDR1 is SGHRS and CDR2 is YFSETQ. The CDR3 has 14 amino acids. Trimming cost V 0 bases and J 6 bases, with 10 bases left between them. The CDR3 DNA reads as TGCGCCAGCAGCTTGGGCCTCGGGCCCAATGAGCAGTTCTTC. Translating it yields CASSLGLGPNEQFF.

This clone was seen a single time. The chain uses TRBV11-2 and TRBJ2-3; 11 positions match TRBD2. V was pared by 4 bases and J by 3 bases, with 6 bases of the junction left unmatched. Germline CDR1 and CDR2: SGHAT and FQNNGV. The length of the CDR3 is 16 residues. This CDR3 reads CASSSLAGVRTDTQYF. As DNA, the CDR3 is TGTGCCAGCAGCTCACTAGCGGGAGTAAGGACAGATACGCAGTATTTT.

This clone was found once. The V and J genes are TRBV11-1 and TRBJ1-1; TRBD1 aligns across 8 bases. The V segment lost 6 bases and the J segment 2 bases; nucleotides outside the gene matches: 5. The CDR3 spans 14 residues. Germline V gene lookup returns CDR1 SGHAT and CDR2 FQDESV (reference sequence). CDR3 nucleotide sequence: TGTGCCAGCAGTCGGACAGGGCTCAACACTGAAGCTTTCTTT. Translating gives CASSRTGLNTEAFF.